The 4 T cell receptor beta chains presented below share a single source sample, sequenced in a study of T-cell memory formation after mild COVID-19. TCRdb called the 5' RACE reads again in MiXCR, with one record for every CDR3 protein. The data contain about 13,000 distinct CDR3 sequences, more than 10% of them singletons. Sequencing input: PBMCs or a T cell subset sorted from them (not recorded which). The receptors originated from an adult woman who had mild COVID-19 (a few samples of this study predate the infection). Cell type and time point are not known.

This clonotype has ten or more counts. The chain uses TRBV27 and TRBJ2-2; the D call may be TRBD1 or TRBD2 (5 bases each). V lost 8 bases, J lost 6 bases, and 10 bases lay in between. This CDR3 spans 12 amino acids. Germline CDR1 and CDR2: MNHEY and SMNVEV (reference sequence). CDR3 region: CASRGTPGELFF. The CDR3 DNA is TGTGCCAGCCGAGGGACGCCCGGGGAGCTGTTTTTT.

This clonotype has ten or more counts. The V gene is TRBV6-5, the J gene TRBJ1-1; D is possibly TRBD1 (6 bases). From germline, CDR1 is MNHEY and CDR2 SVGAGI. The CDR3 has 14 amino acids. Trimming took off 5 bases at V and 4 bases at J, with 14 bases between the two ends. CDR3: CASSQNRVVTEAFF. CDR3 bases: TGTGCCAGCAGTCAAAACAGGGTAGTCACTGAAGCTTTCTTT.

Many counts were recorded for this clonotype. The chain combines TRBV7-2 with TRBJ2-3, with D hard to call. The germline CDR1 and CDR2 sequences are SGHTA and FQGNSA. The CDR3 spans 14 residues. The V end lost 6 bases, the J end lost 2 bases, and 12 bases lay between the germline ends. The CDR3 loop reads CASSLDLFTDTQYF. Written as DNA, the CDR3 is TGTGCCAGCAGTTTGGACCTTTTCACAGATACGCAGTATTTT.

This clonotype was observed a handful of times. This chain uses TRBV29-1 with TRBJ2-5; tentative D call: TRBD1 (5 bases). Between the trimmed V and J ends, which lost 0 bases and 5 bases, there was a span of 16 bases. CDR1 is SQVTM and CDR2 is ANQGSEA in the germline V gene. The CDR3 is 15 residues long. The CDR3 protein is CSVEEHGMPGETQYF. CDR3 nucleotides: TGCAGCGTTGAAGAGCATGGAATGCCAGGGGAGACCCAGTACTTC.